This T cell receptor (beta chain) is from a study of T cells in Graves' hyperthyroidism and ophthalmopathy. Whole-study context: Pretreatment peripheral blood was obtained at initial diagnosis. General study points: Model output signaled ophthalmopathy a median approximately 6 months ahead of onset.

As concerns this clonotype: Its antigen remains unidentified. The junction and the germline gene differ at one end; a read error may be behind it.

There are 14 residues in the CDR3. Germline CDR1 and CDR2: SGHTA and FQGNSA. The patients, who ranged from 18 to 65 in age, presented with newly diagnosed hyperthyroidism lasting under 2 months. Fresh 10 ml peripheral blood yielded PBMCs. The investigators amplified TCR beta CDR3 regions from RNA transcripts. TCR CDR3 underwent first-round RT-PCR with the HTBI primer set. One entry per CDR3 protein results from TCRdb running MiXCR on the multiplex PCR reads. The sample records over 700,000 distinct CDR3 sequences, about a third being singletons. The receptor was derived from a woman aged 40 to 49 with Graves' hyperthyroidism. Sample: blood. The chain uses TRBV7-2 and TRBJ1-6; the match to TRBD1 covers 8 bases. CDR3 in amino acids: CAGRLTGDNSPLHF. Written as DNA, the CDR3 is TGTGCCGGCAGATTGACAGGGGACAACTCACCCCTCCACTTT.